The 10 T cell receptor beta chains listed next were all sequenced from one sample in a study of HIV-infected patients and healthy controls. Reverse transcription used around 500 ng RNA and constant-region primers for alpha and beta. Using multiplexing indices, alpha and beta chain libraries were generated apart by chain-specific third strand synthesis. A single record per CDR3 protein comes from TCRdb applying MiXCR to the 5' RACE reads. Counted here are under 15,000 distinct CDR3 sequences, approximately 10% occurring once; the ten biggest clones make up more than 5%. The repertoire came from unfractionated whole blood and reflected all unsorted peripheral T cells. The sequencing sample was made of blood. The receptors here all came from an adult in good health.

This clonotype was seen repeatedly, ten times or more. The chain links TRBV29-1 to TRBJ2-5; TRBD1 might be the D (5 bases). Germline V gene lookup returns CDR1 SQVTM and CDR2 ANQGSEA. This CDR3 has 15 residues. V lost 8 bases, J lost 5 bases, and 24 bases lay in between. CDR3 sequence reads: CSSTKGAFFGETQYF. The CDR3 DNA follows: TGCAGCTCCACCAAAGGGGCCTTCTTCGGGGAGACCCAGTACTTC.

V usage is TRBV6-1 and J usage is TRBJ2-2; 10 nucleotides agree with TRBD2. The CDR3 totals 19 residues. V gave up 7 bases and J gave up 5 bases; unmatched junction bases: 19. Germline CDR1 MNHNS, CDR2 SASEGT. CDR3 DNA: TGTGCCAGCACCCTAGATCGGAGGGCTAGCGGGAGAGATACCGGGGAGCTGTTTTTT. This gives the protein CASTLDRRASGRDTGELFF.

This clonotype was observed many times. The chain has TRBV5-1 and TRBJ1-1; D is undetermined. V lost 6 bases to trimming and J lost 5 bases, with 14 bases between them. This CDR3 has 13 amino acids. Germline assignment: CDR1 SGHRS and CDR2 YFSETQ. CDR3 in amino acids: CASKEPTGTEAFF. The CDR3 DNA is TGCGCCAGCAAGGAGCCTACGGGGACTGAAGCTTTCTTT.

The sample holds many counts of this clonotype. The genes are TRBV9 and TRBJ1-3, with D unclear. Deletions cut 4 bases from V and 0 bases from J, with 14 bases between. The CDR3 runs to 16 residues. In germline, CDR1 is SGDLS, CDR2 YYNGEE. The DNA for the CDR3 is TGTGCCAGCAGCCGGGAGGTGGGTTCCTCTGGAAACACCATATATTTT. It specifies CASSREVGSSGNTIYF.

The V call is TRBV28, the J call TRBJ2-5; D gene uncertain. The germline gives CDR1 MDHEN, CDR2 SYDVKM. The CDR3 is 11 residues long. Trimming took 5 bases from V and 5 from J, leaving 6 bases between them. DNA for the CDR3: TGTGCCAGCAGTGAGACGGAGACCCAGTACTTC. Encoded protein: CASSETETQYF.

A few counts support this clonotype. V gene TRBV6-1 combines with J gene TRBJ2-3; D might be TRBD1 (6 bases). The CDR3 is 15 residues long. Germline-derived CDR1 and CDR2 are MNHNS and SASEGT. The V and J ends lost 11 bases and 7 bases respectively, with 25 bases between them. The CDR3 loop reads CACGTPTLPAYTQYF. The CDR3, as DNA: TGTGCCTGTGGGACACCCACCTTACCTGCGTATACGCAGTATTTT.

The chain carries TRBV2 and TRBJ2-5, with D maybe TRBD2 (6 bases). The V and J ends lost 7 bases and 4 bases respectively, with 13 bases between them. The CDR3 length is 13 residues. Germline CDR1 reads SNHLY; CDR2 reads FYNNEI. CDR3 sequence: CASTRDSRETQYF. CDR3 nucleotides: TGTGCCAGCACCCGGGACTCCCGAGAGACCCAGTACTTC.

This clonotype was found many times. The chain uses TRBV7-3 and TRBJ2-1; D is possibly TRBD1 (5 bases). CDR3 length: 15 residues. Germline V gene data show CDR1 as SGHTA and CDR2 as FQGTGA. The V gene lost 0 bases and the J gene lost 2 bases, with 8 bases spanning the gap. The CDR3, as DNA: TGTGCCAGCAGCTTAACGTCAGGGACCTACAATGAGCAGTTCTTC. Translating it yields CASSLTSGTYNEQFF.

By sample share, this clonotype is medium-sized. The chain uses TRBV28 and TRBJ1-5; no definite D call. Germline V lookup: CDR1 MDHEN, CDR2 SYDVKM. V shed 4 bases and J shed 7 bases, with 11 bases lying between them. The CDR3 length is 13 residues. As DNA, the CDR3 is TGTGCCAGCAGTTCCTCCGGTCGACAGCCCCAGCATTTT. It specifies CASSSSGRQPQHF.

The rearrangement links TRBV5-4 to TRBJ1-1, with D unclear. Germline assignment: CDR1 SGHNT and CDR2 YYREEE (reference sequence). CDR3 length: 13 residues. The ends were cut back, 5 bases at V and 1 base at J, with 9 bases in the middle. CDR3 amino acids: CASSQDSNTEAFF. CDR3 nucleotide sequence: TGTGCCAGCAGTCAGGACTCGAACACTGAAGCTTTCTTT. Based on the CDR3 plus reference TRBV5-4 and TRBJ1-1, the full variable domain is ETGVTQSPTHLIKTRGQQVTLRCSSQSGHNTVSWYQQALGQGPQFIFQYYREEENGRGNFPPRFSGLQFPNYSSELNVNALELDDSALYLCASSQDSNTEAFFGQGTRLTVV.